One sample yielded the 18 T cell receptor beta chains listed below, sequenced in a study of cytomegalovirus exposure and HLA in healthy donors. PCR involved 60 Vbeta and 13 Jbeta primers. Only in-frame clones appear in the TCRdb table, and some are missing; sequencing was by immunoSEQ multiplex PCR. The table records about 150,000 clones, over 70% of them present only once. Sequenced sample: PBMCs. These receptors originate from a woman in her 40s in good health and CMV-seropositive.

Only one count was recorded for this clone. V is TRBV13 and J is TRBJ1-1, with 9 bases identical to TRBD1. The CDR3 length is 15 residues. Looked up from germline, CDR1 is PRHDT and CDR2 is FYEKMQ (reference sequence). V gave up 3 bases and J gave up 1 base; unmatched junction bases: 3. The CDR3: CASSLDRGPNTEAFF. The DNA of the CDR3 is TGTGCCAGCAGCTTGGACAGGGGCCCGAACACTGAAGCTTTCTTT.

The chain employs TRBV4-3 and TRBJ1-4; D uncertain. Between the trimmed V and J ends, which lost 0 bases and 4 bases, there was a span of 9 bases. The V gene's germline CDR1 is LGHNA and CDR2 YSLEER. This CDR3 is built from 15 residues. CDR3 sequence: CASSQDPVYNEKLFF. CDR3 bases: TGCGCCAGCAGCCAAGATCCGGTTTATAATGAAAAACTGTTTTTT.

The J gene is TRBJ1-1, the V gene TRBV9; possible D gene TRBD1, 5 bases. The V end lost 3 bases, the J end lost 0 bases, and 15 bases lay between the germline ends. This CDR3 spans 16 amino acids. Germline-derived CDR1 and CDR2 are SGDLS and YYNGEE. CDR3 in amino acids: CASSANLGHMNTEAFF. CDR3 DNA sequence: TGTGCCAGCAGCGCGAACCTCGGACATATGAACACTGAAGCTTTCTTT.

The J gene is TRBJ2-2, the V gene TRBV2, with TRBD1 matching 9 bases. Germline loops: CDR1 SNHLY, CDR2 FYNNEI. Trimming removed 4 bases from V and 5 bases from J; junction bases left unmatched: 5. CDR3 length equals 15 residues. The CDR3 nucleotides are TGTGCCAGCAGTGGGGTCGGGACAGGGACCGGGGAGCTGTTTTTT. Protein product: CASSGVGTGTGELFF.

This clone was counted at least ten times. The CDR3 sequence: CASSQDLSGGLAGELFF. Written as DNA, the CDR3 is TGCGCCAGCAGCCAAGATCTTTCCGGGGGGCTGGCCGGGGAGCTGTTTTTT. The chain employs TRBV4-3 and TRBJ2-2, with D maybe TRBD2 (7 bases). Germline CDR1 LGHNA, CDR2 YSLEER. V was trimmed by 0 bases and J by 6 bases, leaving 17 bases between them. The CDR3 totals 17 residues.

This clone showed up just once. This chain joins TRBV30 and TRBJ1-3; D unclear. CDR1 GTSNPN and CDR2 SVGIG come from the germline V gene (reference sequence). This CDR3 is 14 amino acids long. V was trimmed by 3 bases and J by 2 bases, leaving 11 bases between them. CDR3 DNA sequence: TGTGCCTGGAGCCCAGAGGGAGCTGGAAACACCATATATTTT. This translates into CAWSPEGAGNTIYF.

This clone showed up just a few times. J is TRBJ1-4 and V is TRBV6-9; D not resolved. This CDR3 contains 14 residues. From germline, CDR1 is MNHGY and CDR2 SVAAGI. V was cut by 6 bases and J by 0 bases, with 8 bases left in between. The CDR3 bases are TGTGCCAGCAGCGTGGAGGCAACTAATGAAAAACTGTTTTTT. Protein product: CASSVEATNEKLFF.

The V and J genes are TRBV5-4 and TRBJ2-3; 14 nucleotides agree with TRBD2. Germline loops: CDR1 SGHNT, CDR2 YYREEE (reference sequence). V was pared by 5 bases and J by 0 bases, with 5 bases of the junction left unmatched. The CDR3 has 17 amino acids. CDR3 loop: CASSRTSGGLSTDTQYF. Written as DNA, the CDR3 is TGTGCCAGCAGTCGGACTAGCGGGGGGCTTAGCACAGATACGCAGTATTTT.

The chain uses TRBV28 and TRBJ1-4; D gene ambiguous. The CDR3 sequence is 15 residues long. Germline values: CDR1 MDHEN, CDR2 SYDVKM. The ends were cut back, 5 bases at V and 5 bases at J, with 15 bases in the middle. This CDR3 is CASSPSRGSNEKLFF. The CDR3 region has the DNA TGTGCCAGCAGTCCTTCGCGGGGATCCAATGAAAAACTGTTTTTT.

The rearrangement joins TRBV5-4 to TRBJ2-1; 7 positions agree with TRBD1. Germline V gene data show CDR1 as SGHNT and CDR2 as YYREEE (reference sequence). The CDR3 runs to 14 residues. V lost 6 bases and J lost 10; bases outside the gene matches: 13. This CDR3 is CASTKTGSGREQFF. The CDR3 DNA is TGTGCCAGCACCAAGACAGGGTCAGGGAGAGAGCAGTTCTTC.

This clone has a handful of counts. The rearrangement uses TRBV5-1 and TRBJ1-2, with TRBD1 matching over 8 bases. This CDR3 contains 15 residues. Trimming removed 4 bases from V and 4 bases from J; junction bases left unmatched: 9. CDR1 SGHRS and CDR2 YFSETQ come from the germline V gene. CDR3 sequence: CASSPTGGDGYGYTF. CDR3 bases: TGCGCCAGCAGCCCTACAGGGGGGGACGGCTATGGCTACACCTTC.

The CDR3: CASSAGPLSTEAFF. DNA of the CDR3: TGTGCCAGCAGCGCAGGGCCCCTGAGCACTGAAGCTTTCTTT. The chain uses TRBV11-3 and TRBJ1-1; TRBD1 is a possible D gene (5 bases). This CDR3 contains 14 residues. The V and J ends lost 5 bases and 4 bases respectively, with 14 bases between them. Germline V CDR1 and CDR2: SGHNT, YENEEA.

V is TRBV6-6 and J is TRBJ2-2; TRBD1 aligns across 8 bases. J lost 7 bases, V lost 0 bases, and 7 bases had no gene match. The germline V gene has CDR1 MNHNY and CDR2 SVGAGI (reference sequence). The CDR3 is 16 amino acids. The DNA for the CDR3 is TGTGCCAGCAGTTACTCATTAGGCAGGGGGCTCGGGGAGCTGTTTTTT. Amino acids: CASSYSLGRGLGELFF.

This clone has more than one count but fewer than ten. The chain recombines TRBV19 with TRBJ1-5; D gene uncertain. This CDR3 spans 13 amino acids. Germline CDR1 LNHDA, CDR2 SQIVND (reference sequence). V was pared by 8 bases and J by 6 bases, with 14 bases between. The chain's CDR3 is CASSKERSQPQHF. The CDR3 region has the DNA TGTGCCAGTTCGAAGGAGCGGAGTCAGCCCCAGCATTTT.

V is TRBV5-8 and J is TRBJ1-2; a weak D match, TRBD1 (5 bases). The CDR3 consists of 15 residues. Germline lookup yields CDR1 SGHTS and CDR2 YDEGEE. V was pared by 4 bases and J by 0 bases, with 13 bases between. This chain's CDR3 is CASSTKTAANYGYTF. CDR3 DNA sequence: TGTGCCAGCAGCACGAAGACAGCAGCTAACTATGGCTACACCTTC. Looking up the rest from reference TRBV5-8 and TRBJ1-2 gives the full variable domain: EAGVTQSPTHLIKTRGQQATLRCSPISGHTSVYWYQQALGLGLQFLLWYDEGEERNRGNFPPRFSGRQFPNYSSELNVNALELEDSALYLCASSTKTAANYGYTFGSGTRLTVV.

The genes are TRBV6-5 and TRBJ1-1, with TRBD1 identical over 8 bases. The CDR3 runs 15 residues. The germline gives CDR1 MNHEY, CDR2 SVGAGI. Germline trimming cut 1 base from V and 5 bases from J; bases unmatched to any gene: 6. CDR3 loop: CASSYFRTGRTEAFF. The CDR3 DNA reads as TGTGCCAGCAGTTACTTTAGGACAGGGCGGACTGAAGCTTTCTTT.

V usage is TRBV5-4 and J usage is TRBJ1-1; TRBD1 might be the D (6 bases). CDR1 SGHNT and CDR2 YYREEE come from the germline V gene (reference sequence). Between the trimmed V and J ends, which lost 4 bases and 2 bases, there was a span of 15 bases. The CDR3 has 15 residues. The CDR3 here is CASSRKTGANTEAFF. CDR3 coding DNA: TGTGCCAGCAGCCGCAAGACAGGAGCAAACACTGAAGCTTTCTTT. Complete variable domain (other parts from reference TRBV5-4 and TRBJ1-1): ETGVTQSPTHLIKTRGQQVTLRCSSQSGHNTVSWYQQALGQGPQFIFQYYREEENGRGNFPPRFSGLQFPNYSSELNVNALELDDSALYLCASSRKTGANTEAFFGQGTRLTVV.

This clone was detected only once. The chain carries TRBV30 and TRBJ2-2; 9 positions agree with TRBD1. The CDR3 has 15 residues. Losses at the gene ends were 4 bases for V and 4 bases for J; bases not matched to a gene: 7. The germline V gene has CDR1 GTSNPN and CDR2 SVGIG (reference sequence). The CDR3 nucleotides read TGTGCCTGGACGGCCGGGACAGGGCTCACCGGGGAGCTGTTTTTT. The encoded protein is CAWTAGTGLTGELFF.